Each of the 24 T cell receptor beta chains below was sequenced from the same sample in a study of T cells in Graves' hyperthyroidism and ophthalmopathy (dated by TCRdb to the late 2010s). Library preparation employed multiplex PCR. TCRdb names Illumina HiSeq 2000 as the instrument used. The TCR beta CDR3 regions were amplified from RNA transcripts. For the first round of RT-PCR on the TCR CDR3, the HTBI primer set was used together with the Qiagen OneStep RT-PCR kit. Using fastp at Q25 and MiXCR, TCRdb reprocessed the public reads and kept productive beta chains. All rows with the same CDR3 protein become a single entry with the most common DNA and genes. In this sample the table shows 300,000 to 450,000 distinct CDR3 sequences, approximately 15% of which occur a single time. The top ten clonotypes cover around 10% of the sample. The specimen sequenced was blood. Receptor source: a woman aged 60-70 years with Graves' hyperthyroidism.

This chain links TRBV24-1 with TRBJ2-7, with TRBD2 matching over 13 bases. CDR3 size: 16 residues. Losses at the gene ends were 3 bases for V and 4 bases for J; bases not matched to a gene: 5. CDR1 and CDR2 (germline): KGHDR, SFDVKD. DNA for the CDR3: TGTGCCACCAGTGATCCCGGGACTAGCGGGGTTTACGAGCAGTACTTC. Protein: CATSDPGTSGVYEQYF.

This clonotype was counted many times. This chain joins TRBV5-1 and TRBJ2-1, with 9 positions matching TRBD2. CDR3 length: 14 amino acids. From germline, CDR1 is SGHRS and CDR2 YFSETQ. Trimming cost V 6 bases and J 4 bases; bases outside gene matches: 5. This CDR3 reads CASKGLAGYNEQFF. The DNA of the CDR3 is TGCGCCAGCAAAGGGCTAGCGGGGTACAATGAGCAGTTCTTC.

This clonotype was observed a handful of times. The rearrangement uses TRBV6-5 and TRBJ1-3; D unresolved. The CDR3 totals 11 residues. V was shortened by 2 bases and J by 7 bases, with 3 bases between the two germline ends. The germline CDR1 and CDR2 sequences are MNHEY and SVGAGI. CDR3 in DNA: TGTGCCAGCAGTTACACTAACACCATATATTTT. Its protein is CASSYTNTIYF.

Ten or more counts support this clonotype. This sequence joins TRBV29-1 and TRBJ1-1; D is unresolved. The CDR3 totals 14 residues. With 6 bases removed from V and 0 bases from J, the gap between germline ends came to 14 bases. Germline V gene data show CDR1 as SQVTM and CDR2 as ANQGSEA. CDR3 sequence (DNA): TGCAGCGTGGCCGTTGATGGTTTGAACACTGAAGCTTTCTTT. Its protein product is CSVAVDGLNTEAFF.

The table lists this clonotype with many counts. The CDR3 DNA is TGTGCCAGCAGTGAACAGGGAGATAACTATGGCTACACCTTC. Protein: CASSEQGDNYGYTF. This chain joins TRBV2 and TRBJ1-2; maybe TRBD1 (5 bases). V lost 2 bases and J 1 base, leaving 8 bases between the germline ends. Germline CDR1 reads SNHLY; CDR2 reads FYNNEI. The CDR3 loop spans 14 amino acids.

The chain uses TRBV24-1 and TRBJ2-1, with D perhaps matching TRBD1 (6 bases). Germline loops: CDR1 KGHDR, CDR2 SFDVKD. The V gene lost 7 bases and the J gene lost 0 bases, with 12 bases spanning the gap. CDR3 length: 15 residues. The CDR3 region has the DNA TGTGCCACCAGCTATACAGGGAGCTCCTACAATGAGCAGTTCTTC. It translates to CATSYTGSSYNEQFF.

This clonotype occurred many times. The CDR3 DNA sequence: TGTGCCACCAGTGGAACGTACGGGACAGGGTCCAACAATGAGCAGTTCTTC. Translation: CATSGTYGTGSNNEQFF. The chain combines TRBV24-1 with TRBJ2-1; 9 nucleotides match TRBD1. The germline V gene has CDR1 KGHDR and CDR2 SFDVKD. This CDR3 is built from 17 residues. The J segment lost 5 bases and the V segment lost 5 bases, leaving 12 bases of the junction unmatched.

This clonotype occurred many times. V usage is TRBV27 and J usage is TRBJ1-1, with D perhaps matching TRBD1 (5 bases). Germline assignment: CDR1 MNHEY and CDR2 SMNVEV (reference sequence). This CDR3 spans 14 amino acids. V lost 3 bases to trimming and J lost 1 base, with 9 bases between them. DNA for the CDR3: TGTGCCAGCAGTTTCCACGGACAGAACACTGAAGCTTTCTTT. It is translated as CASSFHGQNTEAFF.

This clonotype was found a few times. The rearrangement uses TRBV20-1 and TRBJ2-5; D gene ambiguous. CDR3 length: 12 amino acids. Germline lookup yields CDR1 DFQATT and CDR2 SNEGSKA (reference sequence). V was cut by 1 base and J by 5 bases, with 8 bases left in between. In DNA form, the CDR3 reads TGCAGTGCTAGAGTCTCTGCCGAGACCCAGTACTTC. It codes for CSARVSAETQYF.

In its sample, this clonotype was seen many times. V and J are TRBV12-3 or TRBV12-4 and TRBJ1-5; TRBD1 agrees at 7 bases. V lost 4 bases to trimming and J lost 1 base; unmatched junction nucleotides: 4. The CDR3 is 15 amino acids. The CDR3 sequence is CASSSGGTSNQPQHF. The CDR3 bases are TGTGCCAGCAGTTCAGGGGGTACAAGCAATCAGCCCCAGCATTTT.

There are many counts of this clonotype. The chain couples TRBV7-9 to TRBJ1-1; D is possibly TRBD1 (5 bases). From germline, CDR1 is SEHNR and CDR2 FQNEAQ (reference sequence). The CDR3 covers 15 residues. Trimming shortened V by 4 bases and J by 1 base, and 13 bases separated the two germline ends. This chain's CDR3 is CASSSRGGSNTEAFF. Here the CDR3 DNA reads TGTGCCAGCAGCTCGCGGGGGGGGTCGAACACTGAAGCTTTCTTT.

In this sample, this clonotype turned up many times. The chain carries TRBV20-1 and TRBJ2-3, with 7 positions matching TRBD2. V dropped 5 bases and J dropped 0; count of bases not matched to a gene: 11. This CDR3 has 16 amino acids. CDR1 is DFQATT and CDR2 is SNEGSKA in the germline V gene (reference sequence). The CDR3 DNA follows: TGCAGTGCTCCGTTCCCGCGGCGGGGGAGCACAGATACGCAGTATTTT. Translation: CSAPFPRRGSTDTQYF.

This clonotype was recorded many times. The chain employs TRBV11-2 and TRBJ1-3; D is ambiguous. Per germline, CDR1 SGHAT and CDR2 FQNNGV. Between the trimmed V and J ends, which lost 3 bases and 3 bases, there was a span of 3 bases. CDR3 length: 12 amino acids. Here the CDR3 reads CASSFFGNTIYF. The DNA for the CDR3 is TGTGCCAGCAGCTTTTTTGGAAACACCATATATTTT.

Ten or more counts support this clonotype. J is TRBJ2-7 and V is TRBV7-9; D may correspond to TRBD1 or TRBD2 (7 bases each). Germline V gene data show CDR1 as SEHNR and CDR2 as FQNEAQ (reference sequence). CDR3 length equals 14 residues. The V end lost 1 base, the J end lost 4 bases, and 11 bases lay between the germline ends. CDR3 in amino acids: CASSLGQGGYEQYF. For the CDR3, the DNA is TGTGCCAGCAGCTTAGGTCAGGGGGGGTACGAGCAGTACTTC.

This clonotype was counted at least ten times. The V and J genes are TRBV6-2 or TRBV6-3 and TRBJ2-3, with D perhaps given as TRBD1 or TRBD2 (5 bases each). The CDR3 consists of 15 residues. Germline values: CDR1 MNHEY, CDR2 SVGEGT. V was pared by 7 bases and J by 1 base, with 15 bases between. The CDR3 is CASTEGVQGTDTQYF. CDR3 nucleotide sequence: TGTGCCAGCACCGAGGGAGTACAGGGCACAGATACGCAGTATTTT.

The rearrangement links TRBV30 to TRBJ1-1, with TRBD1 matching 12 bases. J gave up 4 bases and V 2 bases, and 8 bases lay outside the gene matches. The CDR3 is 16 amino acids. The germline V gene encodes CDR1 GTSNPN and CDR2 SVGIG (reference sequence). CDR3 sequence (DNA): TGTGCCTGGAGTACCCTCCCGGGACAGGGGGCCACTGAAGCTTTCTTT. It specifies CAWSTLPGQGATEAFF.

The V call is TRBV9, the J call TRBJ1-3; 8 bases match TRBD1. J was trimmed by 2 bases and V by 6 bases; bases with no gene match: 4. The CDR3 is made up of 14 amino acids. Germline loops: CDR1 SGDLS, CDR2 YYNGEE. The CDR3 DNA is TGTGCCAGCACCGAGACAGGGGCTGGAAACACCATATATTTT. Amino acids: CASTETGAGNTIYF.

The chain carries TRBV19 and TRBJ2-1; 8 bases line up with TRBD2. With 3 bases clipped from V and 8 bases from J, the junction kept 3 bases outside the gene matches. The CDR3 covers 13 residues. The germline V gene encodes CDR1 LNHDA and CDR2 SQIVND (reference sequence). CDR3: CASSIGREDEQFF. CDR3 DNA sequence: TGTGCCAGTAGTATCGGGCGGGAGGATGAGCAGTTCTTC.

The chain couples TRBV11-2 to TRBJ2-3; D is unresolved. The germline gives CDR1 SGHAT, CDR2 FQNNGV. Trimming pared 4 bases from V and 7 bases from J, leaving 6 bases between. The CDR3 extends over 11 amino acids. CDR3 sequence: CASSSQNTQYF. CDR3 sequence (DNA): TGTGCCAGCAGCTCACAAAATACGCAGTATTTT.

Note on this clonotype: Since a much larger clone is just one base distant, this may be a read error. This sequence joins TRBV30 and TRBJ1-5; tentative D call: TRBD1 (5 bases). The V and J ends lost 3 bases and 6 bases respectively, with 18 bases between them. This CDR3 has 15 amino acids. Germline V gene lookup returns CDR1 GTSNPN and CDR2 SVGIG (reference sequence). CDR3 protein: CAWREYTGGLQPQHF. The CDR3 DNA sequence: TGTGCCTGGAGGGAATATACGGGGGGACTTCAGCCCCAGCATTTT.

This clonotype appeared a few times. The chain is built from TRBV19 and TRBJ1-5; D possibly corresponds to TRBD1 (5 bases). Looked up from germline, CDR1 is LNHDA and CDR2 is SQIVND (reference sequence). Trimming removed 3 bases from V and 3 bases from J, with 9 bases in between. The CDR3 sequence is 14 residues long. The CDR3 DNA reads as TGTGCCAGTAGTATGTCAGGGTACAATCAGCCCCAGCATTTT. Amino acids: CASSMSGYNQPQHF.

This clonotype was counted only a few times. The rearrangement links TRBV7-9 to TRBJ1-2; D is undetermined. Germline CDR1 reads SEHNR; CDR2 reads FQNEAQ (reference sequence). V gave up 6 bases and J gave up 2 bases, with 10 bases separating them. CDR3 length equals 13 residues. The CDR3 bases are TGTGCCAGCAGAAACACCGGGAACTATGGCTACACCTTC. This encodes CASRNTGNYGYTF.

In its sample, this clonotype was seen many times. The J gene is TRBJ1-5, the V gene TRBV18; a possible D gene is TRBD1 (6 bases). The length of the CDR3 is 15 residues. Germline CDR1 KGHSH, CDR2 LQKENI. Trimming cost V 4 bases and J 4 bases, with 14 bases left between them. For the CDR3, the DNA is TGTGCCAGCTCACGGCTGGGGGGGCTTAATCAGCCCCAGCATTTT. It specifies CASSRLGGLNQPQHF.

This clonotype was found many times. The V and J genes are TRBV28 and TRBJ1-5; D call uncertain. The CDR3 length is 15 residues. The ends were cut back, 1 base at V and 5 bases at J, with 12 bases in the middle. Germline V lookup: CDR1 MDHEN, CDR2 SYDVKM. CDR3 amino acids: CASSLSGTPDQPQHF. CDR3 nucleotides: TGTGCCAGCAGTTTATCGGGAACTCCAGATCAGCCCCAGCATTTT.